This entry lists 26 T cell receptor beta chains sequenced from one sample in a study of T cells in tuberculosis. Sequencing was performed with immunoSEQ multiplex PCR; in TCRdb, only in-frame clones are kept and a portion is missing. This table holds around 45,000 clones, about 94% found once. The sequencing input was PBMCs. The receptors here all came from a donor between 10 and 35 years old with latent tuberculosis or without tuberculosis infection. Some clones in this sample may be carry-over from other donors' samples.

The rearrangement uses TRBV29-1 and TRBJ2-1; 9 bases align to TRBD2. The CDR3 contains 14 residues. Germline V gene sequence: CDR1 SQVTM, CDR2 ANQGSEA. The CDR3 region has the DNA TGCAACTATAGACCCAGCGGGAGGAGTAATGAGCAGTTCTTC. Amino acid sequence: CNYRPSGRSNEQFF.

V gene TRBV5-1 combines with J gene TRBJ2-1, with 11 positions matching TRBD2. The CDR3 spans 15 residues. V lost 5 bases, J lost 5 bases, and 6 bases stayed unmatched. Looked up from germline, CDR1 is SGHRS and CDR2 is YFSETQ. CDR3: CASRLLAGEHNEQFF. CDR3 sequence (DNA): TGCGCCAGCAGGCTACTAGCGGGAGAACACAATGAGCAGTTCTTC.

CDR3 coding DNA: TGCAGCGCCGGGACAGGGGAAGAGACCCAGTACTTC. This sequence encodes CSAGTGEETQYF. This chain joins TRBV29-1 and TRBJ2-5, with 10 positions matching TRBD1. This CDR3 has 12 residues. J gave up 3 bases and V 7 bases, and 2 bases lay outside the gene matches. The V gene's germline CDR1 is SQVTM and CDR2 ANQGSEA.

The CDR3 nucleotides read TGTGCTAGTGGTTTACTGCTCGGGAACACTGAAGCTTTCTTT. It specifies CASGLLLGNTEAFF. The chain couples TRBV12-5 to TRBJ1-1; the D is unclear. V shed 3 bases and J shed 1 base, with 9 bases lying between them. CDR3 length: 14 residues. Germline V gene lookup returns CDR1 LGHNT and CDR2 FRNRAP.

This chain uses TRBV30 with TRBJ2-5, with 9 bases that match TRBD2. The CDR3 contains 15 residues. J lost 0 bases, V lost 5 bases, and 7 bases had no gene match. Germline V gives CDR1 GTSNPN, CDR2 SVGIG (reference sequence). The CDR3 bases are TGTGCCTGGGGGGCTAGCGGGACCCACCAAGAGACCCAGTACTTC. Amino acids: CAWGASGTHQETQYF.

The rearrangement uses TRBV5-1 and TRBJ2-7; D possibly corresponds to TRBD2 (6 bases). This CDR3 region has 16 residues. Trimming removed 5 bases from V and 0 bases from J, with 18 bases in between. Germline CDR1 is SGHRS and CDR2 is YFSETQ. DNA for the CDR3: TGCGCCAGCAGTTGGGTTGGGGGGTCGGGCTCCTACGAGCAGTACTTC. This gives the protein CASSWVGGSGSYEQYF.

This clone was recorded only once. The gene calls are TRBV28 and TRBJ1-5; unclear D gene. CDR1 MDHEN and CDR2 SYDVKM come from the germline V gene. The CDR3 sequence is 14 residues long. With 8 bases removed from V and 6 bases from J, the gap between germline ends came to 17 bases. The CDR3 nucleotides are TGTGCCAGCTACGTGGAGGGTTCAGGTCAGCCCCAGCATTTT. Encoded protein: CASYVEGSGQPQHF.

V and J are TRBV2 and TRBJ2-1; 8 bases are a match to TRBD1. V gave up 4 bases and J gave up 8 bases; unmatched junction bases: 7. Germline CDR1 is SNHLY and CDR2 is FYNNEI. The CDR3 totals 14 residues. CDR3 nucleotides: TGTGCCAGCAGTGTCCCTCAGGGGGCCGATGAGCAGTTCTTC. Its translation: CASSVPQGADEQFF.

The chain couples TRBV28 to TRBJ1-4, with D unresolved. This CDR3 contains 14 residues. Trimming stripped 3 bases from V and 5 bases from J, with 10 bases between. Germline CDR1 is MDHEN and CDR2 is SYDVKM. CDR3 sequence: CASSFGGPNEKLFF. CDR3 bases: TGTGCCAGCAGTTTCGGCGGCCCGAATGAAAAACTGTTTTTT.

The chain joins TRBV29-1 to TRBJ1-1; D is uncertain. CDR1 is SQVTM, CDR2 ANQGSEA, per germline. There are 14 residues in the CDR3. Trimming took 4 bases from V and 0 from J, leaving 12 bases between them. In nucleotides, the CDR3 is TGCAGCGTTGCCCTCCGAGGAGTGAACACTGAAGCTTTCTTT. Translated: CSVALRGVNTEAFF.

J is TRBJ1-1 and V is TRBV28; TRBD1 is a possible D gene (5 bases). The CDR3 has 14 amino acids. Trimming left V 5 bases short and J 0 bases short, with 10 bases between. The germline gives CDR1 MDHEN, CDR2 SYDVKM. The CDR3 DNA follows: TGTGCCAGCAGTCTGGGACTGATGAACACTGAAGCTTTCTTT. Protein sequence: CASSLGLMNTEAFF.

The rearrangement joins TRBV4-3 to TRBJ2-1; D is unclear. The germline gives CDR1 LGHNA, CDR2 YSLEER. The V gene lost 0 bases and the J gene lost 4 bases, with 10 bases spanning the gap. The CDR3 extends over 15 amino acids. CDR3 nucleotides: TGCGCCAGCAGCCAAGAAAGTGCTAAATACAATGAGCAGTTCTTC. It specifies CASSQESAKYNEQFF.

The CDR3 loop reads CASGDRDRAPYEQYF. DNA of the CDR3: TGTGCCAGCGGGGACCGGGACAGGGCCCCCTACGAGCAGTACTTC. The chain combines TRBV6-5 with TRBJ2-7, with 9 bases matching TRBD1. The CDR3 covers 15 residues. J gave up 2 bases and V 8 bases, and 10 bases lay outside the gene matches. CDR1 is MNHEY and CDR2 is SVGAGI in the germline V gene.

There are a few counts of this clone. The CDR3 nucleotides are TGTGCCAGCAGCGAGGGAGCGGGAGGGGGCATCTTTGGGCAGTTCTTC. This encodes CASSEGAGGGIFGQFF. The chain recombines TRBV9 with TRBJ2-1; 10 bases are shared with TRBD2. Per the germline V gene, CDR1 is SGDLS and CDR2 is YYNGEE. V trimming: 3 bases; J trimming: 12 bases; junction bases outside the gene matches: 15. CDR3 length: 16 amino acids.

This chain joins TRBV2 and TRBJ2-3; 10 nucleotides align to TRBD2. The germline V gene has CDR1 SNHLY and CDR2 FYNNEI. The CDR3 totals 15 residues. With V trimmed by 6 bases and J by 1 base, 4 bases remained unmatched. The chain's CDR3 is CASSVAGGRTDTQYF. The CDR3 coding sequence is TGTGCCAGCAGCGTAGCGGGAGGACGCACAGATACGCAGTATTTT.

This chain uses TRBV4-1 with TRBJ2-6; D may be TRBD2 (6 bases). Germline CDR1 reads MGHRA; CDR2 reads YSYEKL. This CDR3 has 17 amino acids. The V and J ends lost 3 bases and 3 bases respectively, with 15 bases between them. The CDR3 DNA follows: TGCGCCAGCAGCCAGCCCGGGGGAAATCGTGGGGCCAACGTCCTGACTTTC. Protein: CASSQPGGNRGANVLTF.

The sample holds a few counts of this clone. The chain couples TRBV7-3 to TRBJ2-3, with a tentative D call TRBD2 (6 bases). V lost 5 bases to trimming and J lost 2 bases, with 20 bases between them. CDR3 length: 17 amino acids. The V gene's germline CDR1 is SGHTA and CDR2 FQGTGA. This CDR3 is CASSLKEGRVVTDTQYF. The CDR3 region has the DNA TGTGCCAGCAGCCTAAAGGAGGGGCGCGTAGTCACAGATACGCAGTATTTT. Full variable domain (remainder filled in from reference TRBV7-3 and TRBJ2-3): GAGVSQTPSNKVTEKGKYVELRCDPISGHTALYWYRQSLGQGPEFLIYFQGTGAADDSGLPNDRFFAVRPEGSVSTLKIQRTERGDSAVYLCASSLKEGRVVTDTQYFGPGTRLTVL.

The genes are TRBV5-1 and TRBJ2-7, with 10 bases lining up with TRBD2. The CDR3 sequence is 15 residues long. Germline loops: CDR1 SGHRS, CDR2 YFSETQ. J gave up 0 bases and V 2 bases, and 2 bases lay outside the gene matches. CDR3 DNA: TGCGCCAGCAGCTTTGGACTAGCGGACTCCTACGAGCAGTACTTC. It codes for CASSFGLADSYEQYF. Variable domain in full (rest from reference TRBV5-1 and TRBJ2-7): KAGVTQTPRYLIKTRGQQVTLSCSPISGHRSVSWYQQTPGQGLQFLFEYFSETQRNKGNFPGRFSGRQFSNSRSEMNVSTLELGDSALYLCASSFGLADSYEQYFGPGTRLTVT.

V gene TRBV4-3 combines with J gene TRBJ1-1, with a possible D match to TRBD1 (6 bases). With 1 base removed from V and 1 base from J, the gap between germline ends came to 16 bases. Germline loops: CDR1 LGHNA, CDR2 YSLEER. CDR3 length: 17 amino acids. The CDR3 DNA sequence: TGCGCCAGCAGCCAAGTATGGGGGGGCACCTCGAACACTGAAGCTTTCTTT. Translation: CASSQVWGGTSNTEAFF.

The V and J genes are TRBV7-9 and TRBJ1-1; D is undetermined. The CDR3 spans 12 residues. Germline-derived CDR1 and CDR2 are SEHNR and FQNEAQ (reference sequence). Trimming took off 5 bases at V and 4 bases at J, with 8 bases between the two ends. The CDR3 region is CASSPGFTEAFF. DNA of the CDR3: TGTGCCAGCAGCCCGGGGTTCACTGAAGCTTTCTTT.

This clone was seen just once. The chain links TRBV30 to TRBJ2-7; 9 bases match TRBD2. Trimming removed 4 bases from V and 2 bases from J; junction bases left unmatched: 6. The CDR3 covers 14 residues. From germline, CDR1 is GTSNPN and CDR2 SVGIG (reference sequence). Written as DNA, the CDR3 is TGTGCCTGGAAGTTAGCGGGAGACCCCTACGAGCAGTACTTC. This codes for CAWKLAGDPYEQYF.

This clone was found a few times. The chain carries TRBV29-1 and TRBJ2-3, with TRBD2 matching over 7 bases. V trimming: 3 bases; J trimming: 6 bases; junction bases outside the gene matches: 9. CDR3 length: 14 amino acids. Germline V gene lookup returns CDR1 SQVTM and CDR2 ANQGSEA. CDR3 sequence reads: CSVEGGTGADTQYF. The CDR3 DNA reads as TGCAGCGTTGAGGGAGGGACCGGTGCGGATACGCAGTATTTT.

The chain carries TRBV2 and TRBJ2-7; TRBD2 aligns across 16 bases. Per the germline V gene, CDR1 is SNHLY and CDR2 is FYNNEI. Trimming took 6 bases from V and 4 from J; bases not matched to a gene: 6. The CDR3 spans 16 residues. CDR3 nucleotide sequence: TGTGCCAGCAGCGCAGGGACTAGCGGGAGGGCTTACGAGCAGTACTTC. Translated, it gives CASSAGTSGRAYEQYF.

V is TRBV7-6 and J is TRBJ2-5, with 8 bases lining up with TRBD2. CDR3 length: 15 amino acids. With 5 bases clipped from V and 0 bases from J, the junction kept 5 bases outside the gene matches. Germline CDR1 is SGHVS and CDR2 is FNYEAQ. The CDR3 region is CASSQLAEYQETQYF. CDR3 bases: TGTGCCAGCAGCCAACTAGCGGAGTACCAAGAGACCCAGTACTTC.

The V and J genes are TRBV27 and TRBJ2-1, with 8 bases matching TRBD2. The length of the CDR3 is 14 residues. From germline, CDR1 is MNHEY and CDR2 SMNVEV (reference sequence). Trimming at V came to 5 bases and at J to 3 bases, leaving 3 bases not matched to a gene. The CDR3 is CASSGAGGYNEQFF. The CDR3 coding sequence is TGTGCCAGCAGTGGGGCGGGAGGCTACAATGAGCAGTTCTTC.

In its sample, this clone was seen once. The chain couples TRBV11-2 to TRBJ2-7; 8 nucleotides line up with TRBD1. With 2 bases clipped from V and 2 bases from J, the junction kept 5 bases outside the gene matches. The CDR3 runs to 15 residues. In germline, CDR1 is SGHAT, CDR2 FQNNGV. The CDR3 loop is CASSLSDRETYEQYF. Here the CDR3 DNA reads TGTGCCAGCAGCTTATCGGACAGGGAAACCTACGAGCAGTACTTC.